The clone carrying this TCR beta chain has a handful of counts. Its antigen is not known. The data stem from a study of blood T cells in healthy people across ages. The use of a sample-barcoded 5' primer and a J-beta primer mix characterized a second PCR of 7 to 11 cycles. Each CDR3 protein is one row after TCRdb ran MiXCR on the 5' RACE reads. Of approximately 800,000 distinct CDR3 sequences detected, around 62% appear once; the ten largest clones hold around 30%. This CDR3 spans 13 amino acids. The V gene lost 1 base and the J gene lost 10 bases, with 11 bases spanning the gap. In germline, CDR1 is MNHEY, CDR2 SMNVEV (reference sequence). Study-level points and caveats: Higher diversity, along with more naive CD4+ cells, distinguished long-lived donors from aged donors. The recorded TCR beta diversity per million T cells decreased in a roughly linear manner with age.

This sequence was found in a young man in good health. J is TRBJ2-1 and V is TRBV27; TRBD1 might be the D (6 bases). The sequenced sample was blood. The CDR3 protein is CASSLFQGQEQFF. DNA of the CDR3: TGTGCCAGCAGTTTATTCCAGGGGCAGGAGCAGTTCTTC.